Described below is a single TCR beta chain sequence and its context. The assay was immunoSEQ multiplex PCR, and TCRdb's table has in-frame clones only and misses some. The table shows some 400,000 clones, with 85% to 90% occurring only once. This entry comes from a study of blood T cell repertoires in COVID-19. Trimming removed 0 bases at V and 5 bases at J, with 12 bases between. The CDR3 has 16 residues. The germline gives CDR1 SGHDT, CDR2 YYEEEE. The J gene is TRBJ1-6, the V gene TRBV5-6, with a possible D match to TRBD1 (6 bases). The sequenced material came from PBMCs or T cells enriched from blood (not recorded which). This sequence originates from a woman aged 25 to 39 who had recovered from COVID-19. The CDR3 nucleotides are TGTGCCAGCAGCTTGGATGGACAGCCTGATAATTCACCCCTCCACTTT. Translation gives CASSLDGQPDNSPLHF. Looking up the rest from reference TRBV5-6 and TRBJ1-6 gives the full variable domain: DAGVTQSPTHLIKTRGQQVTLRCSPKSGHDTVSWYQQALGQGPQFIFQYYEEEERQRGNFPDRFSGHQFPNYSSELNVNALLLGDSALYLCASSLDGQPDNSPLHFGNGTRLTVT.